The TCR beta chain described here comes from a study of T cells in pancreatic ductal adenocarcinoma. Selected pancreatic ductal adenocarcinoma patients had undergone surgery without neoadjuvant therapy. Here immunoSEQ multiplex PCR was the method, and the copy in TCRdb shows in-frame clones only, minus some. The table lists about 31,000 clones, just over 90% of them singletons. Material: PBMCs. This receptor was taken from a human donor with pancreatic ductal adenocarcinoma.

This CDR3 reads CATSRDGSSNQPQHF. CDR3 DNA sequence: TGTGCCACCAGCAGAGATGGGAGTAGCAATCAGCCCCAGCATTTT. This chain joins TRBV15 and TRBJ1-5; D gene ambiguous. The CDR3 is 15 residues long. Germline V lookup: CDR1 LNHNV, CDR2 YYDKDF (reference sequence). Trimming left V 0 bases short and J 0 bases short, with 6 bases between.